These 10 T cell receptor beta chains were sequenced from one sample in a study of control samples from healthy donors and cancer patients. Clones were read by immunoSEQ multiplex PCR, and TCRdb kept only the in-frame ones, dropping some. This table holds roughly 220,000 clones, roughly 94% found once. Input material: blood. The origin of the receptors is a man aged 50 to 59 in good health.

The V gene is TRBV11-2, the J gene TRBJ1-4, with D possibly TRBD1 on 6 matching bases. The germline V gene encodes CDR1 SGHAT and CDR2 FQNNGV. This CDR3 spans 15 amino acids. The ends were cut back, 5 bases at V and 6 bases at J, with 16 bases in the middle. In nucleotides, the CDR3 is TGTGCCAGCAGCAATCGACAGGTCGGGGATGAAAAACTGTTTTTT. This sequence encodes CASSNRQVGDEKLFF.

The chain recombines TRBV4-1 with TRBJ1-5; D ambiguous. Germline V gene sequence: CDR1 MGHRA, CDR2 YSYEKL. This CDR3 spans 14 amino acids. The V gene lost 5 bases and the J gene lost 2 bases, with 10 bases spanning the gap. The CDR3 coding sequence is TGCGCCAGCAGCACCAGGACCGGCAATCAGCCCCAGCATTTT. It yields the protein CASSTRTGNQPQHF.

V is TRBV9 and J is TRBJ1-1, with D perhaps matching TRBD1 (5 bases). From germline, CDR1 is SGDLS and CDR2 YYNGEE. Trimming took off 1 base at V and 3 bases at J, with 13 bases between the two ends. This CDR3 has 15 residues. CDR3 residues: CASSVSSRVDTEAFF. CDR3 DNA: TGTGCCAGCAGCGTAAGCTCCAGGGTCGACACTGAAGCTTTCTTT.

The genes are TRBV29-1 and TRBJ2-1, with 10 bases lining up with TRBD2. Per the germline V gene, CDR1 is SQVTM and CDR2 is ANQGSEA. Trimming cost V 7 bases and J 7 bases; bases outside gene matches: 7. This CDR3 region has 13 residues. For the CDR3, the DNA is TGCAGCGCCAGAGCGGGGGGGCCGAATGAGCAGTTCTTC. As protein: CSARAGGPNEQFF.

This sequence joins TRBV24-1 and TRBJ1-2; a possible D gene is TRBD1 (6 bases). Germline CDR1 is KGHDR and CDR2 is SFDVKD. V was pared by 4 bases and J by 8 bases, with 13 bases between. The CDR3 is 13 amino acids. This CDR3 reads CATSDRTVDGYTF. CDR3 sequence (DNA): TGTGCCACCAGTGACAGGACAGTTGACGGCTACACCTTC.

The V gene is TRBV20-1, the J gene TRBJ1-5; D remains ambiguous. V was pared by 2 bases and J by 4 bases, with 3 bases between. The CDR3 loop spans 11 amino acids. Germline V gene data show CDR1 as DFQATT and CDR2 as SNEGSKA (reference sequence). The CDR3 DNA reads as TGCAGTGCTAGACATAATCAGCCCCAGCATTTT. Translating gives CSARHNQPQHF.

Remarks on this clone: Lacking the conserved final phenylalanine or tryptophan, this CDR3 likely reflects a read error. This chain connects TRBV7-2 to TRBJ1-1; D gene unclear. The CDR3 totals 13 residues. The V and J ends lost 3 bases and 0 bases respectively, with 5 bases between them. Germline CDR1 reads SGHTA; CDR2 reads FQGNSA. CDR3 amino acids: CASSFRVNTEAFS. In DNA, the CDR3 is TGTGCCAGCAGCTTTAGGGTGAACACTGAAGCTTTCTCT.

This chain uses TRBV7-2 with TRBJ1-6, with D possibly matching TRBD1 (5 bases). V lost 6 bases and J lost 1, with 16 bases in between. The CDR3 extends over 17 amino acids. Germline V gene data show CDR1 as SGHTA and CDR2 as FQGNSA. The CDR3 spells CASRDPTGGSYNSPLHF. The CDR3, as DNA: TGTGCCAGCAGGGATCCAACGGGGGGGTCCTATAATTCACCCCTCCACTTT. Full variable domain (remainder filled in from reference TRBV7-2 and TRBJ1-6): GAGVSQSPSNKVTEKGKDVELRCDPISGHTALYWYRQSLGQGLEFLIYFQGNSAPDKSGLPSDRFSAERTGGSVSTLTIQRTQQEDSAVYLCASRDPTGGSYNSPLHFGNGTRLTVT.

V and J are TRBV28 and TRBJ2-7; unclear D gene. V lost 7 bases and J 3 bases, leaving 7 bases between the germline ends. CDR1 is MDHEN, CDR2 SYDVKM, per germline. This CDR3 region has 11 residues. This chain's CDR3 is CASIQNYEQYF. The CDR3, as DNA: TGTGCCAGCATCCAGAACTACGAGCAGTACTTC. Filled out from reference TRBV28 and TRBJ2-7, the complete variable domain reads DVKVTQSSRYLVKRTGEKVFLECVQDMDHENMFWYRQDPGLGLRLIYFSYDVKMKEKGDIPEGYSVSREKKERFSLILESASTNQTSMYLCASIQNYEQYFGPGTRLTVT.

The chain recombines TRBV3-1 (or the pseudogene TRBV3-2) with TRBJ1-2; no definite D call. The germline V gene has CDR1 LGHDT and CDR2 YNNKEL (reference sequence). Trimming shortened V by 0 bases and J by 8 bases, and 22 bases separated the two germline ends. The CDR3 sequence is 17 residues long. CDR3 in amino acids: CASSQDFPGIRWSGYTF. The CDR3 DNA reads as TGTGCCAGCAGCCAAGATTTCCCCGGCATCCGGTGGTCCGGCTACACCTTC.